These 28 T cell receptor beta chains share one sample of origin, sequenced in a study of blood T cell repertoires in COVID-19. Clones were sequenced by immunoSEQ multiplex PCR, and TCRdb holds only the in-frame ones, with some missing. Altogether about 25,000 clones are present, roughly 87% being singletons, with the ten largest covering approximately 7.5%. The sample comprised peripheral blood. These receptors originate from a man between 45 and 60 years old with active COVID-19.

V usage is TRBV5-1 and J usage is TRBJ1-1; 9 nucleotides line up with TRBD1. Unmatched junction bases numbered 3, after V lost 0 bases and J lost 6 bases. Per the germline V gene, CDR1 is SGHRS and CDR2 is YFSETQ. The CDR3 extends over 14 amino acids. The CDR3 is CASSLGDRAAEAFF. The CDR3 DNA follows: TGCGCCAGCAGCTTGGGGGACAGGGCGGCTGAAGCTTTCTTT.

The chain has TRBV29-1 and TRBJ2-5; 11 nucleotides line up with TRBD2. The CDR3 runs 14 residues. Germline V CDR1 and CDR2: SQVTM, ANQGSEA. The trim removed 3 bases at V and 4 bases at J, leaving 4 bases unmatched. The DNA of the CDR3 is TGCAGCGTTGAGGTTAGCGGGGGGGCAGAGACCCAGTACTTC. It translates to CSVEVSGGAETQYF.

The chain couples TRBV28 to TRBJ2-7, with D perhaps TRBD1 (5 bases). The V end was cut by 6 bases, the J end by 3 bases, with 18 bases between. This CDR3 contains 15 residues. Germline-derived CDR1 and CDR2 are MDHEN and SYDVKM. CDR3: CASRLGAPGLYEQYF. CDR3 DNA: TGTGCCAGCAGGTTAGGGGCTCCAGGGCTCTACGAGCAGTACTTC. Variable domain in full (rest from reference TRBV28 and TRBJ2-7): DVKVTQSSRYLVKRTGEKVFLECVQDMDHENMFWYRQDPGLGLRLIYFSYDVKMKEKGDIPEGYSVSREKKERFSLILESASTNQTSMYLCASRLGAPGLYEQYFGPGTRLTVT.

V usage is TRBV7-9 and J usage is TRBJ1-2; 7 nucleotides match TRBD1. CDR3 length: 13 amino acids. CDR1 and CDR2 (germline): SEHNR, FQNEAQ (reference sequence). After removal of 1 base from V and 6 bases from J, the junction contained 2 bases not matched to a gene. The DNA for the CDR3 is TGTGCCAGCAGCTTAGGTGGGACAGATGGCTACACCTTC. This translates into CASSLGGTDGYTF.

The V gene is TRBV6-5, the J gene TRBJ1-5; D possibly corresponds to TRBD1 (6 bases). CDR3 length equals 15 residues. Looked up from germline, CDR1 is MNHEY and CDR2 is SVGAGI. Trimming shortened V by 6 bases and J by 3 bases, and 15 bases separated the two germline ends. The CDR3 loop is CASRPPGGANQPQHF. CDR3 sequence (DNA): TGTGCCAGCAGGCCTCCTGGGGGGGCCAATCAGCCCCAGCATTTT.

This clone was seen once. This chain connects TRBV10-3 to TRBJ2-5, with D hard to call. The V gene's germline CDR1 is ENHRY and CDR2 SYGVKD. The CDR3 covers 12 residues. The V gene lost 2 bases and the J gene lost 4 bases, with 5 bases spanning the gap. The CDR3 nucleotides are TGTGCCATCAGTGAGCCCCGAGAGACCCAGTACTTC. Its translation is CAISEPRETQYF.

The J gene is TRBJ2-7, the V gene TRBV6-2 or TRBV6-3; D remains ambiguous. V was pared by 2 bases and J by 0 bases, with 5 bases between. Germline V gene lookup returns CDR1 MNHEY and CDR2 SVGEGT. CDR3 length: 13 amino acids. The CDR3 here is CASSYQASYEQYV. Written as DNA, the CDR3 is TGTGCCAGCAGTTACCAGGCCTCCTACGAGCAGTACGTC.

The chain employs TRBV19 and TRBJ2-5, with 8 bases matching TRBD2. V was clipped by 3 bases and J by 4 bases; unmatched bases: 10. Germline assignment: CDR1 LNHDA and CDR2 SQIVND (reference sequence). CDR3 length: 16 residues. CDR3 sequence (DNA): TGTGCCAGTAGTATCGGGGGCAGCGGGAGTCGAGAGACCCAGTACTTC. Amino acid sequence: CASSIGGSGSRETQYF.

In DNA form, the CDR3 reads TGCGCCAGCAGCTACCTCACGTGGCCTCACTATGGCTACACCTTC. Translating it yields CASSYLTWPHYGYTF. V and J are TRBV5-1 and TRBJ1-2; no firm D call. V lost 3 bases, J lost 3 bases, and 15 bases lay in between. The CDR3 covers 15 residues. Germline assignment: CDR1 SGHRS and CDR2 YFSETQ.

The sample holds one count of this clone. The chain combines TRBV29-1 with TRBJ2-5; TRBD1 matches at 7 bases. The germline V gene encodes CDR1 SQVTM and CDR2 ANQGSEA. The CDR3 sequence is 16 residues long. V dropped 2 bases and J dropped 4; count of bases not matched to a gene: 13. CDR3 sequence reads: CSVETGQSPSRETQYF. The CDR3, as DNA: TGCAGCGTTGAAACGGGACAGTCACCCAGCAGAGAGACCCAGTACTTC.

The V and J genes are TRBV9 and TRBJ2-6, with D perhaps TRBD1 (6 bases). This CDR3 has 15 amino acids. Germline values: CDR1 SGDLS, CDR2 YYNGEE. The V end was cut by 3 bases, the J end by 0 bases, with 7 bases between. CDR3 sequence (DNA): TGTGCCAGCAGCGCACAGGGCTCTGGGGCCAACGTCCTGACTTTC. It translates to CASSAQGSGANVLTF. The full variable domain, its missing parts supplied by reference TRBV9 and TRBJ2-6, is DSGVTQTPKHLITATGQRVTLRCSPRSGDLSVYWYQQSLDQGLQFLIQYYNGEERAKGNILERFSAQQFPDLHSELNLSSLELGDSALYFCASSAQGSGANVLTFGAGSRLTVL.

The V call is TRBV7-8, the J call TRBJ1-5; D call uncertain. V was clipped by 4 bases and J by 6 bases, with 16 bases between them. CDR3 length equals 15 residues. Germline V gives CDR1 SGHVS, CDR2 FQNEAQ. Here the CDR3 reads CASSSLGGFGQPQHF. The CDR3 DNA reads as TGTGCCAGCAGCTCCCTTGGCGGGTTTGGTCAGCCCCAGCATTTT.

The rearrangement links TRBV5-1 to TRBJ1-4, with D tentatively TRBD1 (5 bases). V gave up 1 base and J gave up 8 bases, with 12 bases separating them. CDR1 is SGHRS and CDR2 is YFSETQ in the germline V gene. The CDR3 is made up of 14 amino acids. Here the CDR3 DNA reads TGCGCCAGCAGCTTGTCAGGGAATTTCGAAAAACTGTTTTTT. This translates into CASSLSGNFEKLFF.

For the CDR3, the DNA is TGTGCCAGCAGTGAAGCTCACACAGGGATTTCCTATAATTCACCCCTCCACTTT. Protein: CASSEAHTGISYNSPLHF. This rearrangement joins TRBV2 to TRBJ1-6, with a tentative D call TRBD1 (6 bases). The V end lost 0 bases, the J end lost 1 base, and 13 bases lay between the germline ends. The CDR3 consists of 18 residues. CDR1 and CDR2 (germline): SNHLY, FYNNEI.

The V and J genes are TRBV11-3 and TRBJ2-5; D might be TRBD1 (6 bases). The V gene's germline CDR1 is SGHNT and CDR2 YENEEA. Between the trimmed V and J ends, which lost 2 bases and 1 base, there was a span of 14 bases. CDR3 size: 16 residues. CDR3 loop: CASSLSLGAGQETQYF. CDR3 nucleotides: TGTGCCAGCAGCTTATCCTTGGGGGCTGGCCAAGAGACCCAGTACTTC. The full variable domain, rest sourced from reference TRBV11-3 and TRBJ2-5, is EAGVVQSPRYKIIEKKQPVAFWCNPISGHNTLYWYLQNLGQGPELLIRYENEEAVDDSQLPKDRFSAERLKGVDSTLKIQPAELGDSAVYLCASSLSLGAGQETQYFGPGTRLLVL.

The chain recombines TRBV28 with TRBJ1-4; tentative D call: TRBD1 (5 bases). The germline V gene has CDR1 MDHEN and CDR2 SYDVKM. V was shortened by 2 bases and J by 0 bases, with 10 bases between the two germline ends. The CDR3 spans 16 residues. The CDR3 nucleotides read TGTGCCAGCAGTTTAAGCGGGGGGACAACTAATGAAAAACTGTTTTTT. The encoded protein is CASSLSGGTTNEKLFF.

This rearrangement joins TRBV19 to TRBJ2-3; 9 bases line up with TRBD2. Germline CDR1 LNHDA, CDR2 SQIVND (reference sequence). The CDR3 length is 15 residues. With V trimmed by 5 bases and J by 4 bases, 7 bases remained unmatched. The CDR3 loop is CASSELAGFADTQYF. The CDR3 DNA reads TGTGCCAGTAGTGAGCTAGCGGGGTTTGCAGATACGCAGTATTTT.

The chain links TRBV6-2 or TRBV6-3 to TRBJ1-3; D remains ambiguous. This CDR3 spans 11 amino acids. CDR1 is MNHEY and CDR2 is SVGEGT in the germline V gene. V gave up 5 bases and J gave up 3 bases, with 2 bases separating them. The CDR3 sequence: CASSRGNTIYF. CDR3 nucleotides: TGTGCCAGCAGTCGTGGAAACACCATATATTTT.

The rearrangement uses TRBV5-1 and TRBJ2-5, with 7 nucleotides matching TRBD2. In germline, CDR1 is SGHRS, CDR2 YFSETQ. V dropped 1 base and J dropped 0; count of bases not matched to a gene: 6. This CDR3 spans 16 amino acids. As DNA, the CDR3 is TGCGCCAGCAGCTTGTATGGTAGCGGGTACCAAGAGACCCAGTACTTC. It codes for CASSLYGSGYQETQYF.

The chain uses TRBV10-3 and TRBJ1-5; TRBD1 agrees at 7 bases. The J segment lost 7 bases and the V segment lost 2 bases, leaving 8 bases of the junction unmatched. The CDR3 is 15 amino acids. CDR1 and CDR2 (germline): ENHRY, SYGVKD. CDR3 protein: CAISEMPQGEQPQHF. DNA for the CDR3: TGTGCCATCAGTGAGATGCCTCAGGGGGAACAGCCCCAGCATTTT.

The chain carries TRBV5-8 and TRBJ2-2; 11 bases align to TRBD2. This CDR3 region has 16 residues. V lost 4 bases, J lost 2 bases, and 4 bases stayed unmatched. Per the germline V gene, CDR1 is SGHTS and CDR2 is YDEGEE. The CDR3 sequence is CASSRGTSGNTGELFF. The CDR3 DNA reads TGTGCCAGCAGCCGGGGGACTAGCGGCAACACCGGGGAGCTGTTTTTT.

The rearrangement uses TRBV19 and TRBJ2-1; D gene unclear. Germline V gene lookup returns CDR1 LNHDA and CDR2 SQIVND (reference sequence). V dropped 3 bases and J dropped 4 bases, with 4 bases sitting between them. The CDR3 is 12 amino acids. Here the CDR3 reads CASSIQYNEQFF. CDR3 in DNA: TGTGCCAGTAGTATTCAATACAATGAGCAGTTCTTC.

The chain links TRBV6-5 to TRBJ1-4, with TRBD1 as a possible D gene (5 bases). V lost 2 bases to trimming and J lost 4 bases, with 11 bases between them. The length of the CDR3 is 15 residues. The germline V gene encodes CDR1 MNHEY and CDR2 SVGAGI. The CDR3 sequence is CASSYGAGLNEKLFF. CDR3 nucleotide sequence: TGTGCCAGCAGTTACGGGGCAGGGCTTAATGAAAAACTGTTTTTT.

This clone was recorded only once. The V call is TRBV19, the J call TRBJ2-2; D possibly corresponds to TRBD2 (6 bases). V shed 9 bases and J shed 4 bases, with 21 bases lying between them. The CDR3 is 16 residues long. Germline values: CDR1 LNHDA, CDR2 SQIVND (reference sequence). Written as DNA, the CDR3 is TGTGCCAGCGTCCCGACTAGGGGCACTTCCACCGGGGAGCTGTTTTTT. Translating gives CASVPTRGTSTGELFF.

The gene calls are TRBV24-1 and TRBJ2-7, with 7 bases lining up with TRBD1. CDR3 length equals 14 residues. The V and J ends lost 3 bases and 3 bases, in that order; junction bases with no gene match: 4. Looked up from germline, CDR1 is KGHDR and CDR2 is SFDVKD. The DNA of the CDR3 is TGTGCCACCAGTGATCCGCGACAGGGCTACGAGCAGTACTTC. Its protein product is CATSDPRQGYEQYF.

CDR3 nucleotides: TGTGCCAGCAGTCCACTACTTCAACCCCTCCACTTT. This encodes CASSPLLQPLHF. The chain carries TRBV27 and TRBJ1-6; D gene unclear. V was trimmed by 5 bases and J by 12 bases, leaving 11 bases between them. Germline loops: CDR1 MNHEY, CDR2 SMNVEV (reference sequence). There are 12 residues in the CDR3.

Comment on this clone: Other DNA sequences from this sample encode an identical CDR3 as well. The chain links TRBV6-5 to TRBJ2-3; 9 positions agree with TRBD2. Trimming at V came to 6 bases and at J to 1 base, leaving 5 bases not matched to a gene. The CDR3 spans 15 residues. CDR1 and CDR2 (germline): MNHEY, SVGAGI. The CDR3 spells CASRSGLAGTDTQYF. CDR3 DNA sequence: TGTGCCAGCAGATCGGGACTAGCAGGCACAGATACGCAGTATTTT.

The chain has TRBV24-1 and TRBJ2-5; 8 bases are a match to TRBD2. The germline V gene has CDR1 KGHDR and CDR2 SFDVKD. The CDR3 extends over 15 amino acids. V lost 0 bases, J lost 4 bases, and 3 bases stayed unmatched. The CDR3 sequence: CATSDLRLAGETQYF. As DNA, the CDR3 is TGTGCCACCAGTGATTTGAGGCTAGCGGGAGAGACCCAGTACTTC.